This T cell receptor beta chain was observed in a study of blood T cell repertoires in COVID-19. Authors' analysis steps: Nucleated cell number was recorded as an estimate derived from reference gene primer amplification. Here immunoSEQ multiplex PCR was the method, and the copy in TCRdb shows in-frame clones only, minus some. Clone size and V and J calls were adopted from that table, with D and trimming inferred from the DNA. Among over 35,000 clones, about 88% were seen once, and the ten largest hold approximately 2.6%. The CDR3 spans 14 residues. With 4 bases removed from V and 4 bases from J, the gap between germline ends came to 16 bases. Germline loops: CDR1 GTSNPN, CDR2 SVGIG (reference sequence).

V usage is TRBV30 and J usage is TRBJ1-2; D is possibly TRBD1 (5 bases). The sequencing input was peripheral blood. The clonotype comes from a human donor in a cohort sampled during active COVID-19. In DNA, the CDR3 is TGTGCCTGGATGACGGCAGGGCGAGGCTATGGCTACACCTTC. Amino acid sequence: CAWMTAGRGYGYTF.